Described below is a single T cell receptor (beta chain) sequence and its context. V gave up 5 bases and J gave up 8 bases; unmatched junction bases: 7. CDR3 length: 14 residues. Looked up from germline, CDR1 is GTSNPN and CDR2 is SVGIG (reference sequence). Sample-barcoded 5' priming and a J-beta primer mix drove a second PCR of roughly 7 to 11 cycles. A single record per CDR3 protein comes from TCRdb applying MiXCR to the 5' RACE reads. The sample shows 1.5 million to 1.8 million distinct CDR3 sequences, 40% to 45% of them seen only once. This sample is part of a study of blood T cells in healthy people across ages. Isolated per sample were at least 7 million PBMCs.

The TCR sequence derives from a woman aged 18-30 years in good health. The specimen was blood. The V gene is TRBV30, the J gene TRBJ2-1; 12 bases are a match to TRBD2. The CDR3, as DNA: TGTGCCTGGTCTCCGGGACTAGCGGGTTATGAGCAGTTCTTC. It specifies CAWSPGLAGYEQFF.